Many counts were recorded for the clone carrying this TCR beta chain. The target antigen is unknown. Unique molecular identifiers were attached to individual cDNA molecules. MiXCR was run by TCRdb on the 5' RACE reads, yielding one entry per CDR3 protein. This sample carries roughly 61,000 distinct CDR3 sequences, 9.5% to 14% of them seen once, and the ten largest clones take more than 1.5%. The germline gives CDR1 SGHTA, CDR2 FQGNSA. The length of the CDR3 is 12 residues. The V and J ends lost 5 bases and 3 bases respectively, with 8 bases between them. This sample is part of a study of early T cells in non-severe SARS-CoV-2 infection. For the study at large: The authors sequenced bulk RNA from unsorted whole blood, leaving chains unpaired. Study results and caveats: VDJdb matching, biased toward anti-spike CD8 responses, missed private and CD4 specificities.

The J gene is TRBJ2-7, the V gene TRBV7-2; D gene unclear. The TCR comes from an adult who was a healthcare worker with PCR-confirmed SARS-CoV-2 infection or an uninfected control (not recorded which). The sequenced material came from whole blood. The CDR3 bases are TGTGCCAGCAGCACTAACCGCTACGAGCAGTACTTC. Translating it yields CASSTNRYEQYF. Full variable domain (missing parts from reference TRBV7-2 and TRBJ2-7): GAGVSQSPSNKVTEKGKDVELRCDPISGHTALYWYRQSLGQGLEFLIYFQGNSAPDKSGLPSDRFSAERTGGSVSTLTIQRTQQEDSAVYLCASSTNRYEQYFGPGTRLTVT.